This is a list of T cell receptor beta chains from one sample in a study of T cell changes during pregnancy in multiple sclerosis. Sequencing was performed with immunoSEQ multiplex PCR; in TCRdb, only in-frame clones are kept and a portion is missing. The sample records roughly 93,000 clones, less than 95% being singletons. Sequenced here: peripheral blood, sampled in the first trimester of pregnancy. These receptors all stem from a female donor in good health, enrolled as a control in a pregnancy study. Each CDR3 is given with its conserved first and last residue. D genes are given only for firm matches. Size values are once, few and many counts, or a class for expanded clones, and some rows have none.

J	V	D	size	DNA	CDR3
TRBJ2-2	TRBV14	-	-	TGTGCCAGCAGCTCCACCCGGTACACCGGGGAGCTGTTTTTT	CASSSTRYTGELFF
TRBJ2-2	TRBV9	-	-	TGTGCCAGCAACGAGCGACCAACCGGGGAGCTGTTTTTT	CASNERPTGELFF
TRBJ2-7	TRBV6-5	-	-	TGTGCCAGCAGTTACTCATCCCTGGGGGGAGGCCACGAGCAGTACTTC	CASSYSSLGGGHEQYF
TRBJ2-7	TRBV5-1	TRBD1	once	TGCGCCAGCAGCTTCCGACAGGGCGGCTACGAGCAGTACTTC	CASSFRQGGYEQYF
TRBJ1-1	TRBV18	-	-	TGTGCCAGCTCCACCAAACAGGGCACTGAAGCTTTCTTT	CASSTKQGTEAFF
TRBJ1-1	TRBV7-9	-	-	TGTGCCAGCAGCGTCAAATCCATGAACACTGAAGCTTTCTTT	CASSVKSMNTEAFF
TRBJ1-1	TRBV9	-	once	TGTGCCAGCAGCTCTCAGAGGGGGAGCACTGAAGCTTTCTTT	CASSSQRGSTEAFF
TRBJ2-3	TRBV27	-	-	TGTGCCAGCAGTTTAGAGCTAGCAGGTGGCACAGATACGCAGTATTTT	CASSLELAGGTDTQYF
TRBJ1-1	TRBV7-6	TRBD1	-	TGTGCCAGCAGCCAGGGACAGGGTTCGTGGACTGAAGCTTTCTTT	CASSQGQGSWTEAFF
TRBJ2-4	TRBV5-1	TRBD2	-	TGCGCCAGCTCCCCTGACAGCGGGACAAACATTCAGTACTTC	CASSPDSGTNIQYF
TRBJ2-7	TRBV25-1	TRBD1	-	TGTGCCAGCAGGACAGGGGGCTACGAGCAGTACTTC	CASRTGGYEQYF
TRBJ2-7	TRBV10-3	TRBD2	-	TGTGCCATCCCGATTGCCGGACTAGCGGACTACTCCTACGAGCAGTACTTC	CAIPIAGLADYSYEQYF
TRBJ2-7	TRBV19	TRBD2	-	TGTGCCAGTAGCGGGGGGTCCTACGAGCAGTACTTC	CASSGGSYEQYF
TRBJ1-2	TRBV6-5	TRBD1	once	TGTGCCAGCAGTTACTCGACACAGGGGGACTATGGCTACACCTTC	CASSYSTQGDYGYTF
TRBJ1-6	TRBV27	-	-	TGTGCCAGCACCGTCCCGGACAGAAATTCACCCCTCCACTTT	CASTVPDRNSPLHF
TRBJ2-3	TRBV29-1	-	-	TGCAGCGAATCCCCCGGGGGGCCGTTTGGTGATGATACGCAGTATTTT	CSESPGGPFGDDTQYF
TRBJ1-1	TRBV19	TRBD1	-	TGTGCCAGTAGTGGCTGGGACAGGAACACTGAAGCTTTCTTT	CASSGWDRNTEAFF
TRBJ2-2	TRBV4-3	-	-	TGCGCCAGCAGCGAGCGGACGGGCACCGGGGAGCTGTTTTTT	CASSERTGTGELFF
TRBJ2-7	TRBV28	TRBD1	-	TGTGCCAGCAGTCAAAATCGGGGACAGGGCCCCGAGCAGTACTTC	CASSQNRGQGPEQYF
TRBJ2-7	TRBV28	-	-	TGTGCCAGCAGTTTACGGACATTATACGAGCAGTACTTC	CASSLRTLYEQYF
TRBJ2-5	TRBV19	TRBD1	-	TGTGCCAGTAGCCGGGGGACAGGAGCCTTCCGGGAGACCCAGTACTTC	CASSRGTGAFRETQYF
TRBJ2-1	TRBV6-5	-	-	TGTGCCAGCAGTCCGGACCTCCCCGGGGGTAATGAGCAGTTCTTC	CASSPDLPGGNEQFF
TRBJ2-7	TRBV7-2	-	-	TGTGCCAGCACCTTGGGGGGGCGCGCCTACGAGCAGTACTTC	CASTLGGRAYEQYF
TRBJ1-6	TRBV10-3	-	-	TGTGCCATCAGTGAGATGCGGGTCCGTTATAATTCACCCCTCCACTTT	CAISEMRVRYNSPLHF
TRBJ1-2	TRBV29-1	-	-	TGCAGCGCCCCCCCGGGGGGCTCAAACTATGGCTACACCTTC	CSAPPGGSNYGYTF
TRBJ1-1	TRBV5-4	-	-	TGTGCCAGCAGCTTAAGGGGGAACACTGAAGCTTTCTTT	CASSLRGNTEAFF
TRBJ2-2	TRBV11-3	-	-	TGTGCCAGCAGCCGAAACATCAACCCGTCGAACACCGGGGAGCTGTTTTTT	CASSRNINPSNTGELFF
TRBJ1-2	TRBV2	-	-	TGTGCCAGCAGTCCTTCCGGGAACAACTATGGCTACACCTTC	CASSPSGNNYGYTF
TRBJ2-4	TRBV7-9	TRBD1	-	TGTGCCAGCAGCTTGGGACAGGGAAAAAACATTCAGTACTTC	CASSLGQGKNIQYF
TRBJ2-1	TRBV11-3	-	-	TGTGCCAGCAGCTTTGGGGGCCACGAGCAGAATGAGCAGTTCTTC	CASSFGGHEQNEQFF
TRBJ2-1	TRBV6-1	-	-	TGTGCCAGCAGCGGACTGTACAATGAGCAGTTCTTC	CASSGLYNEQFF
TRBJ2-1	TRBV9	TRBD2	-	TGTGCCAGCAGCGTATGGTCTAGCGGCCCCAATGAGCAGTTCTTC	CASSVWSSGPNEQFF
TRBJ1-3	TRBV5-1	-	-	TGCGCCAGCAGCTTCTACGAGTCCTCTGGAAACACCATATATTTT	CASSFYESSGNTIYF
TRBJ2-5	TRBV7-9	TRBD2	-	TGTGCCAGCAGCCAGGAGCGGGGGGGCTTAGAGACCCAGTACTTC	CASSQERGGLETQYF
TRBJ2-2	TRBV4-3	TRBD2	-	TGCGCCAGCAGCCTGGGCGGGGGATACACCGGGGAGCTGTTTTTT	CASSLGGGYTGELFF
TRBJ1-1	TRBV29-1	TRBD1	-	TGCAGCGGCCGGGACAGGGCCCCTGAAGCTTTCTTT	CSGRDRAPEAFF
TRBJ1-2	TRBV7-2	-	once	TGTGCCAGCAGCTTGGGGACACTCTCGTATGGCTACACCTTC	CASSLGTLSYGYTF
TRBJ1-4	TRBV6-5	-	-	TGTGCCAGCAGTTACTCGACGGGGGTGGGGGATGAAAAACTGTTTTTT	CASSYSTGVGDEKLFF
TRBJ2-3	TRBV7-2	TRBD2	-	TGTGCCAGCAGCTTAGGGACTAGCGGGGGGCAGGATACGCAGTATTTT	CASSLGTSGGQDTQYF
TRBJ1-2	TRBV7-2	-	-	TGTGCCAGCAGCTTCAACAGGGAAGCCTATGGCTACACCTTC	CASSFNREAYGYTF
TRBJ2-4	TRBV11-1	-	-	TGTGCCAGCAGCTTAGATCCCCCCAGCGTCAAGTACTTC	CASSLDPPSVKYF
TRBJ2-5	TRBV7-9	-	-	TGTGCCAGCAGTAGGACAGCCCAAGAGACCCAGTACTTC	CASSRTAQETQYF
TRBJ2-7	TRBV9	TRBD2	-	TGTGCCAGCAGCCTAGCGGGCGGGACCTACGAGCAGTACTTC	CASSLAGGTYEQYF
TRBJ1-6	TRBV27	-	-	TGTGCCAGCAGTCCCCCGGGATTCCCGTATTCACCCCTCCACTTT	CASSPPGFPYSPLHF
TRBJ1-1	TRBV5-6	-	-	TGTGCCAGCAGCTTTCAGGGAGAAGCTTTCTTT	CASSFQGEAFF
TRBJ1-4	TRBV11-2	-	-	TGTGCCAGCAGCCCCCTCCCAGTCGAAAAACTGTTTTTT	CASSPLPVEKLFF
TRBJ1-5	TRBV5-8	TRBD1	-	TGTGCCAGCAGCTTAGGGACAGGGGGCATAAATCAGCCCCAGCATTTT	CASSLGTGGINQPQHF
TRBJ2-1	TRBV4-2	-	-	TGTGCCAGCAGCCAAGGTTCGAGGGCAGGCGATGAGCAGTTCTTC	CASSQGSRAGDEQFF